Listed below are T cell receptor beta chains from one sample, sequenced in a study of T cells in localized non-small cell lung cancer. Libraries were prepared by immunoSEQ multiplex PCR; TCRdb keeps only in-frame clonotypes and omits some of them. The data contain 8,500 to 13,000 clones, around 79% of them singletons. Sample: peripheral blood, taken before any cancer treatment. These receptor sequences come from a male donor older than 55 with stage I lung adenocarcinoma. CDR3s include the opening cysteine and the closing phenylalanine or tryptophan. Each record gives: CDR3 DNA, CDR3 protein, D gene, V gene, J gene, clone size. A D gene is named only where the DNA matches it firmly. Not every row has a clone size; where given, it reads once, few, many or a size class.

TGTGCCAGCAGCCGCGTTACAGGGGACGAGCAGTACTTC	CASSRVTGDEQYF	TRBD1	TRBV14	TRBJ2-7	.
TGTGCCACCAGCAGTAGGGGCAATCAGCCCCAGCATTTT	CATSSRGNQPQHF	.	TRBV15	TRBJ1-5	few
TGCGCCAGCAGCTCCGACAGGGCTTATTCACCCCTCCACTTT	CASSSDRAYSPLHF	TRBD1	TRBV5-1	TRBJ1-6	.
TGTGCCTCCTCAGGGGGTTCCTATAATTCACCCCTCCACTTT	CASSGGSYNSPLHF	TRBD1	TRBV19	TRBJ1-6	.
TGTGCCAGCAGCCTAAGTGGGGCCCTAAGCACAGATACGCAGTATTTT	CASSLSGALSTDTQYF	.	TRBV27	TRBJ2-3	.
TGTGCCAGCAGTCCTCAGCGGGGGCTGAGCACAGATACGCAGTATTTT	CASSPQRGLSTDTQYF	TRBD2	TRBV2	TRBJ2-3	.
TGTGCCAGCACCAACCCGGGAGGCGAGCAGTACTTC	CASTNPGGEQYF	TRBD2	TRBV6-5	TRBJ2-7	.
TGTGCCAGCTCACCAATGGGGATATCAAGTGAGACCCAGTACTTC	CASSPMGISSETQYF	.	TRBV18	TRBJ2-5	.
TGTGCCAGCAGTGACTCGGGCGGAGACTATGGCTACACCTTC	CASSDSGGDYGYTF	.	TRBV6-4	TRBJ1-2	.
TGTGCCAGCAGCCCTTCTCGGGCAAACTATGGCTACACCTTC	CASSPSRANYGYTF	.	TRBV6-1	TRBJ1-2	.
TGTGCCAGCAGTCAATCAAGCCAAGAGACCCAGTACTTC	CASSQSSQETQYF	.	TRBV7-3	TRBJ2-5	.
TGTGCCAGCAGCTATGAACCGACAGGGCGGACTGAAGCTTTCTTT	CASSYEPTGRTEAFF	TRBD1	TRBV7-8	TRBJ1-1	.